This T cell receptor beta chain originates from a study of cytomegalovirus exposure and HLA in healthy donors. About the study: Among about 179 million T cells, an earlier analysis found 90 million to 130 million unique TCR beta sequences.

The PCR used 60 Vbeta and 13 Jbeta primers. Here immunoSEQ multiplex PCR was the method, and the copy in TCRdb shows in-frame clones only, minus some. The table records around 170,000 clones, around 82% of them present only once. About this clone itself: The antigen is undetermined.

The CDR3 is 13 amino acids. V lost 4 bases to trimming and J lost 5 bases, with 11 bases between them. Per the germline V gene, CDR1 is SGHRS and CDR2 is YFSETQ. Study conclusions and caveats: Later analysis found that TCR beta chains associated with HLA were more clonally expanded than other, equally common chains. Analyses of presence and absence presupposed an approximately uniform sequencing depth across donors.

This sequence joins TRBV5-1 and TRBJ2-3; weak D call: TRBD1 (5 bases). The sequencing input was PBMCs. The source of this sequence is a woman aged 25 to 45 in good health and CMV-seropositive. CDR3 coding DNA: TGCGCCAGCAGCCGGCTTAGGGGAGATACGCAGTATTTT. Encoded protein: CASSRLRGDTQYF.